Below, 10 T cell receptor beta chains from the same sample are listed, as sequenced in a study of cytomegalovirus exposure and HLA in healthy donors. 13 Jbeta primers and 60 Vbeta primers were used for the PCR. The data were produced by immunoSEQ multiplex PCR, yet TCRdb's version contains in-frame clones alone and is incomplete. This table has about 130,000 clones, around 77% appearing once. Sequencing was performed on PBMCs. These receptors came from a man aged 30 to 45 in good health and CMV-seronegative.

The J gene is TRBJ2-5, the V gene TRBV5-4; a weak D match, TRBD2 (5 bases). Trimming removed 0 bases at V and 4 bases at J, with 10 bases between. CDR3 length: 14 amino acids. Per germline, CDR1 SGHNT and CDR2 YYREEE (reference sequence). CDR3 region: CASSLGLAGETQYF. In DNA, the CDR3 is TGTGCCAGCAGCTTGGGGCTAGCCGGAGAGACCCAGTACTTC.

The CDR3 loop reads CASSELAGGPYNEQFF. As DNA, the CDR3 is TGTGCCAGTAGTGAGTTAGCGGGAGGGCCCTACAATGAGCAGTTCTTC. This rearrangement joins TRBV19 to TRBJ2-1, with 11 bases fitting TRBD2. The germline V gene has CDR1 LNHDA and CDR2 SQIVND (reference sequence). This CDR3 spans 16 amino acids. J lost 2 bases, V lost 5 bases, and 5 bases had no gene match.

CDR3 sequence: CASSLLSLGGPLASGHQPQHF. CDR3 sequence (DNA): TGTGCCAGCTCACTCCTATCGCTGGGGGGGCCTTTAGCGTCCGGCCATCAGCCCCAGCATTTT. The J gene is TRBJ1-5, the V gene TRBV18, with a tentative D call TRBD1 (6 bases). This CDR3 has 21 residues. Trimming cost V 4 bases and J 5 bases, with 33 bases left between them. The germline CDR1 and CDR2 sequences are KGHSH and LQKENI.

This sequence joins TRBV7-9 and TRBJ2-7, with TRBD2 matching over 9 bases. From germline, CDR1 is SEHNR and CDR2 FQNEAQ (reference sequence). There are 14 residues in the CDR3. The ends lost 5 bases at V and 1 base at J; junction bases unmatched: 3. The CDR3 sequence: CASSGLAISYEQYF. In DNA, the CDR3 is TGTGCCAGCAGCGGACTAGCGATATCCTACGAGCAGTACTTC.

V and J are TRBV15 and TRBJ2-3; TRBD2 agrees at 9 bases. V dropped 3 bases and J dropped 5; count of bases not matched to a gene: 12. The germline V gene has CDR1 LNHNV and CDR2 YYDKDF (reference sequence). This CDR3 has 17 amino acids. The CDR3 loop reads CATSSPTSGLFGDTQYF. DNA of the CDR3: TGTGCCACCAGCAGTCCGACTAGCGGCCTTTTCGGAGATACGCAGTATTTT.

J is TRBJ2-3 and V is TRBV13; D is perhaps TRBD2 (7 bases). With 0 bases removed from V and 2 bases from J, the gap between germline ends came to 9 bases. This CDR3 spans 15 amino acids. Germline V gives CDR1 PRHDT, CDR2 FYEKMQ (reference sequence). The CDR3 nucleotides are TGTGCCAGCAGCTTAGGCGGGGGGCTCACAGATACGCAGTATTTT. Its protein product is CASSLGGGLTDTQYF.

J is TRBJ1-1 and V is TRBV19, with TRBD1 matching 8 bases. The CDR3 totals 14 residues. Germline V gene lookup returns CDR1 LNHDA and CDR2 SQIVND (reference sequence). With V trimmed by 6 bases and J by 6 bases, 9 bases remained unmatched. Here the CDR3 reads CASSLRGRGAEAFF. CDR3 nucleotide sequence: TGTGCCAGTAGCCTCAGGGGGCGCGGGGCTGAAGCTTTCTTT. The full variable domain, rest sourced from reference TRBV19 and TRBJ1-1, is DGGITQSPKYLFRKEGQNVTLSCEQNLNHDAMYWYRQDPGQGLRLIYYSQIVNDFQKGDIAEGYSVSREKKESFPLTVTSAQKNPTAFYLCASSLRGRGAEAFFGQGTRLTVV.

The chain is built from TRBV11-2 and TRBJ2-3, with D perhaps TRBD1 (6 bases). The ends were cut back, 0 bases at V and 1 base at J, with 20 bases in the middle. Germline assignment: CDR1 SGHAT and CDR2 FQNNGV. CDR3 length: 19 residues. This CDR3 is CASSLEPPPSRGGTDTQYF. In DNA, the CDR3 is TGTGCCAGCAGCTTAGAACCCCCTCCCTCCAGGGGAGGCACAGATACGCAGTATTTT.

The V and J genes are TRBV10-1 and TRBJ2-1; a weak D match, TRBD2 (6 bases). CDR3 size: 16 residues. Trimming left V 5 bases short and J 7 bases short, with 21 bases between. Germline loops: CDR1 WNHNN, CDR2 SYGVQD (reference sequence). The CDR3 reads CASSPRKDSGGNEQFF. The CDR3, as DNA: TGCGCCAGCAGTCCGAGAAAAGATTCCGGGGGTAATGAGCAGTTCTTC.

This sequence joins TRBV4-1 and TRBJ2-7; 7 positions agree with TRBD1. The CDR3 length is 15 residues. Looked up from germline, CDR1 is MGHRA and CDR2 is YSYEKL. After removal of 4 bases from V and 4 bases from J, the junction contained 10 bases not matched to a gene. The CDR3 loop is CASSLGAGGSYEQYF. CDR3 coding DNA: TGCGCCAGCAGCCTCGGGGCAGGGGGATCATACGAGCAGTACTTC.